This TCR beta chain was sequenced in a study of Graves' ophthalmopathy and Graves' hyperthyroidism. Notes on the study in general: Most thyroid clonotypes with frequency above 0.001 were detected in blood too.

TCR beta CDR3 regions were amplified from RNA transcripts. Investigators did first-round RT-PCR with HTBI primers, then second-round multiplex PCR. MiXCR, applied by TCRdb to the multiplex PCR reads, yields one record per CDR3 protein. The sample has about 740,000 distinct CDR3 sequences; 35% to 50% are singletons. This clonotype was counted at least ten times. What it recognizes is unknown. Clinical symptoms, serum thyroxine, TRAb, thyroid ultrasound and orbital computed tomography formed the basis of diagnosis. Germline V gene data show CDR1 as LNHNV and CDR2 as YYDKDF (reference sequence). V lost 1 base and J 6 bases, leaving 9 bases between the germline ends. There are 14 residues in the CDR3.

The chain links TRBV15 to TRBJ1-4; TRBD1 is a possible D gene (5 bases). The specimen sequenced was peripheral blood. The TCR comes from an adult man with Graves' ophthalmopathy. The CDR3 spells CATSRAGGDEKLFF. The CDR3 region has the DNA TGTGCCACCAGCAGAGCTGGGGGGGATGAAAAACTGTTTTTT.